The 15 T cell receptor beta chains in this list originate from one sample, sequenced in a study of cytomegalovirus exposure and HLA in healthy donors. It was with 60 Vbeta and 13 Jbeta primers that the PCR ran. Only in-frame clones appear in the TCRdb table, and some are missing; sequencing was by immunoSEQ multiplex PCR. The table includes under 300,000 clones, 80% to 90% detected once. Sequencing was done on a sample of PBMCs. The receptors were sampled from a middle-aged man in good health and CMV-seropositive.

This chain links TRBV19 with TRBJ2-7, with TRBD1 matching 9 bases. The J segment lost 4 bases and the V segment lost 10 bases, leaving 14 bases of the junction unmatched. The length of the CDR3 is 15 residues. Germline V gene lookup returns CDR1 LNHDA and CDR2 SQIVND (reference sequence). CDR3 DNA: TGTGCCACGTCACTTAATACAGGGGGCAATTACGAGCAGTACTTC. Protein product: CATSLNTGGNYEQYF.

The rearrangement uses TRBV9 and TRBJ2-7, with no clear D. V dropped 4 bases and J dropped 5 bases, with 16 bases sitting between them. Looked up from germline, CDR1 is SGDLS and CDR2 is YYNGEE. The CDR3 spans 14 residues. In nucleotides, the CDR3 is TGTGCCAGCAGCCCCAGGCACCAGGTGAACGAGCAGTACTTC. This sequence encodes CASSPRHQVNEQYF. Combining the CDR3 with reference TRBV9 and TRBJ2-7 gives the whole variable domain DSGVTQTPKHLITATGQRVTLRCSPRSGDLSVYWYQQSLDQGLQFLIQYYNGEERAKGNILERFSAQQFPDLHSELNLSSLELGDSALYFCASSPRHQVNEQYFGPGTRLTVT.

The V call is TRBV15, the J call TRBJ1-5; weak D call: TRBD1 (6 bases). The CDR3 extends over 13 amino acids. Germline CDR1 LNHNV, CDR2 YYDKDF (reference sequence). The V and J ends lost 6 bases and 4 bases respectively, with 10 bases between them. The CDR3 loop reads CATREQGNQPQHF. In DNA form, the CDR3 reads TGTGCCACCAGGGAACAGGGTAATCAGCCCCAGCATTTT.

The chain recombines TRBV27 with TRBJ2-1, with 10 bases fitting TRBD1. V dropped 5 bases and J dropped 4; count of bases not matched to a gene: 14. CDR3 length equals 18 residues. Germline loops: CDR1 MNHEY, CDR2 SMNVEV (reference sequence). The CDR3 DNA sequence: TGTGCCAGCAGTGGGACAGGGGCGATAGCGGGGAAATACAATGAGCAGTTCTTC. It specifies CASSGTGAIAGKYNEQFF.

CDR3 in amino acids: CASPRGNEQFF. For the CDR3, the DNA is TGTGCCAGCCCTCGGGGTAATGAGCAGTTCTTC. This chain connects TRBV28 to TRBJ2-1; weak D call: TRBD2 (5 bases). V was cut by 8 bases and J by 7 bases, with 9 bases left in between. Germline values: CDR1 MDHEN, CDR2 SYDVKM. The CDR3 is made up of 11 amino acids.

This clone was picked up a small number of times. This chain connects TRBV6-6 to TRBJ1-4, with D unclear. Looked up from germline, CDR1 is MNHNY and CDR2 is SVGAGI (reference sequence). CDR3 size: 15 residues. The V gene lost 2 bases and the J gene lost 5 bases, with 12 bases spanning the gap. The CDR3 spells CASSYGGSRNEKLFF. CDR3 nucleotides: TGTGCCAGCAGTTACGGCGGGAGTCGAAATGAAAAACTGTTTTTT.

J is TRBJ2-5 and V is TRBV4-1; weak D call: TRBD1 (6 bases). Between the trimmed V and J ends, which lost 3 bases and 2 bases, there was a span of 10 bases. Germline V CDR1 and CDR2: MGHRA, YSYEKL. This CDR3 has 14 residues. The CDR3 loop reads CASSQGHSQETQYF. CDR3 coding DNA: TGCGCCAGCAGCCAGGGACATTCTCAAGAGACCCAGTACTTC.

The rearrangement links TRBV7-3 to TRBJ2-7; 9 positions agree with TRBD2. The CDR3 consists of 16 residues. V was clipped by 3 bases and J by 4 bases; unmatched bases: 10. From germline, CDR1 is SGHTA and CDR2 FQGTGA. The CDR3 bases are TGTGCCAGCAGCTTGCGGCCAGCGGGAGGAGGATACGAGCAGTACTTC. Protein product: CASSLRPAGGGYEQYF.

There are a few counts of this clone. The chain links TRBV4-3 to TRBJ2-7; the match to TRBD2 covers 8 bases. Germline assignment: CDR1 LGHNA and CDR2 YSLEER. Trimming cost V 4 bases and J 3 bases; bases outside gene matches: 5. CDR3 length equals 14 residues. The CDR3: CASSPAGGGYEQYF. The CDR3 nucleotides read TGCGCCAGCAGCCCTGCGGGAGGTGGCTACGAGCAGTACTTC.

With regard to this clone: Other DNA sequences of this sample code for an identical CDR3. The chain links TRBV7-9 to TRBJ2-5, with 10 bases lining up with TRBD1. Germline CDR1 is SEHNR and CDR2 is FQNEAQ (reference sequence). Losses at the gene ends were 5 bases for V and 2 bases for J; bases not matched to a gene: 8. CDR3 size: 16 residues. CDR3 DNA: TGTGCCAGCAGCCTTGGGGACAGGGGTTTTCAAGAGACCCAGTACTTC. Its translation: CASSLGDRGFQETQYF.

This clone was seen a handful of times. J is TRBJ1-5 and V is TRBV9, with D perhaps matching TRBD1 (6 bases). Looked up from germline, CDR1 is SGDLS and CDR2 is YYNGEE. CDR3 length: 13 residues. V was pared by 9 bases and J by 6 bases, with 16 bases between. The CDR3 DNA follows: TGTGCCACTTACAGGGTAGAGTGTCAGCCCCAGCATTTT. Residues: CATYRVECQPQHF.

This clone showed up just a few times. This chain uses TRBV7-9 with TRBJ2-2, with D possibly being TRBD1 (6 bases). Germline-derived CDR1 and CDR2 are SEHNR and FQNEAQ (reference sequence). V was clipped by 5 bases and J by 4 bases, with 17 bases between them. The CDR3 consists of 16 residues. DNA for the CDR3: TGTGCCAGCAGCCCCCCTAGGCAGGGGAGCACCGGGGAGCTGTTTTTT. Amino acid sequence: CASSPPRQGSTGELFF. Full variable domain (missing parts from reference TRBV7-9 and TRBJ2-2): DTGVSQNPRHKITKRGQNVTFRCDPISEHNRLYWYRQTLGQGPEFLTYFQNEAQLEKSRLLSDRFSAERPKGSFSTLEIQRTEQGDSAMYLCASSPPRQGSTGELFFGEGSRLTVL.

This clone was seen more than once but under ten times. CDR3 sequence: CASRAFHTEAFF. CDR3 in DNA: TGTGCCAGCAGGGCCTTCCACACTGAAGCTTTCTTT. The chain has TRBV27 and TRBJ1-1; D remains unclear. V was shortened by 6 bases and J by 3 bases, with 8 bases between the two germline ends. CDR1 and CDR2 from the germline V gene are MNHEY and SMNVEV (reference sequence). The CDR3 loop spans 12 amino acids.

J is TRBJ2-7 and V is TRBV4-3; unclear D gene. Germline V lookup: CDR1 LGHNA, CDR2 YSLEER. The V end was cut by 0 bases, the J end by 3 bases, with 9 bases between. This CDR3 is 14 amino acids long. The CDR3 nucleotides read TGCGCCAGCAGCCAAGAAGGCGGAGACTACGAGCAGTACTTC. Encoded protein: CASSQEGGDYEQYF.

J is TRBJ2-7 and V is TRBV28, with D unresolved. Germline V gene data show CDR1 as MDHEN and CDR2 as SYDVKM. CDR3 length equals 14 residues. V was trimmed by 5 bases and J by 4 bases, leaving 15 bases between them. The chain's CDR3 is CASSTPLTVYEQYF. In DNA form, the CDR3 reads TGTGCCAGCAGTACCCCCTTAACTGTTTACGAGCAGTACTTC.